One sample yielded the 10 T cell receptor beta chains listed below, sequenced in a study of cytomegalovirus exposure and HLA in healthy donors. The PCR contained 60 Vbeta and 13 Jbeta primers. Produced via immunoSEQ multiplex PCR; TCRdb's table is partial and in-frame only. The table lists some 190,000 clones, about 84% of them singletons. The sample was PBMCs. These receptors all stem from a woman in her twenties or thirties in good health and CMV-seropositive.

This chain links TRBV7-9 with TRBJ2-3; the D is unclear. There are 11 residues in the CDR3. CDR1 and CDR2 (germline): SEHNR, FQNEAQ (reference sequence). V was pared by 6 bases and J by 4 bases, with 5 bases between. CDR3: CASSTADTQYF. The CDR3 DNA reads TGTGCCAGCAGTACAGCAGATACGCAGTATTTT.

The V call is TRBV10-1, the J call TRBJ2-7, with 11 positions matching TRBD2. The ends lost 11 bases at V and 7 bases at J; junction bases unmatched: 25. Germline values: CDR1 WNHNN, CDR2 SYGVQD (reference sequence). The CDR3 consists of 18 residues. This chain's CDR3 is CALSEGGFLLAGVREQYF. The CDR3 nucleotides read TGCGCCTTATCGGAAGGCGGATTTTTACTAGCGGGAGTTCGGGAGCAGTACTTC.

CDR3 sequence reads: CAWRLSYRGPSTEAFF. CDR3 in DNA: TGTGCCTGGAGGTTATCTTACAGGGGGCCAAGCACTGAAGCTTTCTTT. This rearrangement joins TRBV30 to TRBJ1-1; 9 positions match TRBD1. CDR3 length: 16 amino acids. V shed 3 bases, J shed 4 bases, and the junction held 12 bases outside the gene matches. CDR1 and CDR2 from the germline V gene are GTSNPN and SVGIG (reference sequence). Looking up the rest from reference TRBV30 and TRBJ1-1 gives the full variable domain: SQTIHQWPATLVQPVGSPLSLECTVEGTSNPNLYWYRQAAGRGLQLLFYSVGIGQISSEVPQNLSASRPQDRQFILSSKKLLLSDSGFYLCAWRLSYRGPSTEAFFGQGTRLTVV.

The V call is TRBV30, the J call TRBJ1-5; TRBD1 agrees at 8 bases. CDR1 is GTSNPN and CDR2 is SVGIG in the germline V gene (reference sequence). The V and J ends lost 1 base and 4 bases, in that order; junction bases with no gene match: 9. This CDR3 is built from 16 residues. The CDR3, as DNA: TGTGCCTGGAGTGAAAAAGGGACAGGACCGAATCAGCCCCAGCATTTT. It yields the protein CAWSEKGTGPNQPQHF.

The chain is built from TRBV9 and TRBJ1-6, with a weak D call TRBD1 (6 bases). There are 14 residues in the CDR3. From germline, CDR1 is SGDLS and CDR2 YYNGEE. Trimming shortened V by 0 bases and J by 8 bases, and 9 bases separated the two germline ends. CDR3 sequence: CASSVASGDSPLHF. CDR3 coding DNA: TGTGCCAGCAGCGTAGCTTCAGGGGATTCACCCCTCCACTTT.

This clone was observed a single time. The chain joins TRBV4-3 to TRBJ1-3, with 7 bases fitting TRBD1. The CDR3 extends over 15 amino acids. J lost 1 base, V lost 1 base, and 1 base had no gene match. The germline V gene encodes CDR1 LGHNA and CDR2 YSLEER. The CDR3 sequence is CASSQVQGSGNTIYF. CDR3 sequence (DNA): TGCGCCAGCAGCCAAGTACAGGGGTCTGGAAACACCATATATTTT.

This clone was detected only once. The chain has TRBV29-1 and TRBJ1-3, with D possibly being TRBD1 (6 bases). Trimming removed 7 bases from V and 0 bases from J, with 10 bases in between. The germline V gene encodes CDR1 SQVTM and CDR2 ANQGSEA. This CDR3 spans 13 amino acids. The CDR3 bases are TGCAGCGGAACAGGGACCTCTGGAAACACCATATATTTT. Protein product: CSGTGTSGNTIYF.

The V and J genes are TRBV4-3 and TRBJ1-5; TRBD1 might be the D (6 bases). Trimming left V 0 bases short and J 7 bases short, with 19 bases between. In germline, CDR1 is LGHNA, CDR2 YSLEER. The CDR3 is made up of 17 amino acids. This CDR3 reads CASSQEGLGAGKQPQHF. CDR3 sequence (DNA): TGCGCCAGCAGCCAAGAAGGTCTGGGGGCAGGGAAGCAGCCCCAGCATTTT.

The rearrangement joins TRBV27 to TRBJ2-7, with D unclear. Germline V CDR1 and CDR2: MNHEY, SMNVEV (reference sequence). This CDR3 comprises 9 residues. With 8 bases removed from V and 4 bases from J, the gap between germline ends came to 3 bases. The CDR3 DNA sequence: TGTGCCAGCGTATACGAGCAGTACTTC. Protein product: CASVYEQYF.

For the CDR3, the DNA is TGTGCCAGCAGCGTAGGCCCCGCAGGGAAAGGGTCGTATAATTCACCCCTCCACTTT. It yields the protein CASSVGPAGKGSYNSPLHF. The genes are TRBV9 and TRBJ1-6, with a possible D match to TRBD1 (5 bases). V lost 0 bases, J lost 4 bases, and 20 bases lay in between. This CDR3 has 19 residues. Germline-derived CDR1 and CDR2 are SGDLS and YYNGEE.